The 17 T cell receptor beta chains below come from one sample, sequenced in a study of shared clonotypes between healthy human individuals (dated by TCRdb to the early 2020s). Library method: the immunoSEQ multiplex PCR assay. In TCRdb, the immuneACCESS table is reduced to in-frame sequences with V and J assigned. These tables do not hold every clone; where another copy was compared, an unresolved V gene accounts for under half, and the others remain unexplained. This sample holds over a million clones; approximately 96% were observed only once. Roughly 1.2% of the sample lies in the top ten. Sequences were obtained from naive CD4+ T cells sorted from blood. The cell subset or site label of this sample denotes: CD45RA+ positively selected. The receptors were sampled from a young man in good health.

This clone has only one observation. V is TRBV7-8 and J is TRBJ2-1; possible D gene TRBD1, 5 bases. Germline V gene data show CDR1 as SGHVS and CDR2 as FQNEAQ. The V gene lost 4 bases and the J gene lost 5 bases, with 9 bases spanning the gap. CDR3 length: 13 amino acids. The DNA for the CDR3 is TGTGCCAGCAGCTCCCAGGGCAACAATGAGCAGTTCTTC. This translates into CASSSQGNNEQFF.

The V gene is TRBV27, the J gene TRBJ2-1, with a possible D match to TRBD2 (5 bases). V lost 7 bases to trimming and J lost 4 bases, with 11 bases between them. The CDR3 spans 13 residues. CDR1 is MNHEY, CDR2 SMNVEV, per germline (reference sequence). The chain's CDR3 is CASIKRGYNEQFF. The DNA for the CDR3 is TGTGCCAGCATCAAACGGGGTTACAATGAGCAGTTCTTC.

J is TRBJ2-1 and V is TRBV5-4; TRBD2 matches 14 bases. J lost 8 bases, V lost 4 bases, and 17 bases had no gene match. The germline CDR1 and CDR2 sequences are SGHNT and YYREEE (reference sequence). The CDR3 is made up of 19 amino acids. CDR3 in amino acids: CASSGLAGGYTNVRYEQFF. The CDR3 DNA reads TGTGCCAGCAGCGGACTAGCGGGAGGTTACACAAACGTAAGATATGAGCAGTTCTTC.

As concerns this clone: Other nucleotide sequences in the sample specify the same CDR3. The chain combines TRBV5-4 with TRBJ2-5, with D maybe TRBD2 (6 bases). With 0 bases removed from V and 5 bases from J, the gap between germline ends came to 11 bases. This CDR3 has 14 amino acids. CDR1 is SGHNT and CDR2 is YYREEE in the germline V gene (reference sequence). This CDR3 reads CASSLAGGGETQYF. CDR3 DNA: TGTGCCAGCAGCTTGGCGGGCGGAGGGGAGACCCAGTACTTC.

The chain joins TRBV5-3 to TRBJ2-1; 8 bases align to TRBD2. TRBV5-3 is treated as an ORF (open reading frame) with a function not yet certain. This CDR3 comprises 15 residues. With V trimmed by 2 bases and J by 4 bases, 5 bases remained unmatched. The CDR3 loop reads CARSFAGGPYNEQFF. The CDR3 nucleotides are TGTGCCAGAAGCTTTGCGGGAGGACCTTACAATGAGCAGTTCTTC.

In its sample, this clone was seen once. The chain joins TRBV4-3 to TRBJ2-3; 14 nucleotides match TRBD2. Unmatched junction bases numbered 10, after V lost 2 bases and J lost 3 bases. This CDR3 has 19 residues. CDR1 LGHNA and CDR2 YSLEER come from the germline V gene. In nucleotides, the CDR3 is TGCGCCAGCAGCCAAAGGGGTTGGACTAGCGGGAGGTTAACAGATACGCAGTATTTT. Its translation: CASSQRGWTSGRLTDTQYF.

The rearrangement uses TRBV28 and TRBJ1-1; 10 bases are shared with TRBD1. Germline CDR1 is MDHEN and CDR2 is SYDVKM. This CDR3 has 14 residues. Losses at the gene ends were 8 bases for V and 0 bases for J; bases not matched to a gene: 3. CDR3: CASGTGALNTEAFF. The DNA of the CDR3 is TGTGCCAGCGGGACAGGGGCTCTGAACACTGAAGCTTTCTTT.

Only one count was recorded for this clone. The chain couples TRBV9 to TRBJ1-1, with D tentatively TRBD1 (6 bases). The CDR3 is 17 residues long. The V and J ends lost 3 bases and 4 bases respectively, with 22 bases between them. Germline V lookup: CDR1 SGDLS, CDR2 YYNGEE. CDR3 nucleotide sequence: TGTGCCAGCAGCGGCGGGGGGGCGGTTGCGGGATCCACTGAAGCTTTCTTT. It codes for CASSGGGAVAGSTEAFF.

This chain uses TRBV2 with TRBJ1-5; D gene ambiguous. Between the trimmed V and J ends, which lost 4 bases and 5 bases, there was a span of 12 bases. The V gene's germline CDR1 is SNHLY and CDR2 FYNNEI. This CDR3 has 14 residues. CDR3 sequence (DNA): TGTGCCAGCAGTGGGGTTGCGGCAGATCAGCCCCAGCATTTT. Its protein product is CASSGVAADQPQHF.

This clone turned up a few times. This chain joins TRBV10-1 and TRBJ2-7, with TRBD2 matching 11 bases. The V gene end was trimmed by 6 bases and the J gene end by 6 bases; junction bases not matched to a gene: 4. Germline CDR1 and CDR2: WNHNN and SYGVQD (reference sequence). The CDR3 is 13 residues long. The DNA for the CDR3 is TGCGCCAGCAGCCTAGCGGGAGGTGGCGAGCAGTACTTC. Amino acids: CASSLAGGGEQYF.

About this clone: This same CDR3 is encoded by further DNA sequences in the sample. The chain has TRBV27 and TRBJ2-1; the match to TRBD2 covers 11 bases. Trimming at V came to 5 bases and at J to 6 bases, leaving 6 bases not matched to a gene. Per the germline V gene, CDR1 is MNHEY and CDR2 is SMNVEV (reference sequence). The CDR3 contains 15 residues. CDR3 coding DNA: TGTGCCAGCAGTCCTGGACTAGCGGGCTCCAATGAGCAGTTCTTC. Protein: CASSPGLAGSNEQFF.

This clone was seen only once. The chain uses TRBV7-2 and TRBJ2-4; D ambiguous. This CDR3 region has 15 residues. V lost 0 bases to trimming and J lost 0 bases, with 6 bases between them. Germline V gene sequence: CDR1 SGHTA, CDR2 FQGNSA. CDR3: CASSLAVLAKNIQYF. The DNA for the CDR3 is TGTGCCAGCAGCTTAGCGGTCCTAGCCAAAAACATTCAGTACTTC.

This chain uses TRBV10-3 with TRBJ2-1; 8 bases map to TRBD1. The CDR3 is made up of 15 amino acids. Losses at the gene ends were 3 bases for V and 2 bases for J; bases not matched to a gene: 3. Germline CDR1 is ENHRY and CDR2 is SYGVKD. This chain's CDR3 is CAISDSGGPYNEQFF. CDR3 coding DNA: TGTGCCATCAGTGATTCAGGGGGCCCCTACAATGAGCAGTTCTTC.

The rearrangement uses TRBV27 and TRBJ2-1; 10 bases match TRBD2. The CDR3 is 17 residues long. Germline trimming cut 4 bases from V and 1 base from J; bases unmatched to any gene: 7. Germline loops: CDR1 MNHEY, CDR2 SMNVEV (reference sequence). The CDR3 DNA sequence: TGTGCCAGCAGTTCCAGACTAGCGGGTGAGTCCTACAATGAGCAGTTCTTC. Its translation is CASSSRLAGESYNEQFF.

V and J are TRBV5-1 and TRBJ2-1, with 8 nucleotides matching TRBD2. The CDR3 extends over 16 amino acids. Germline lookup yields CDR1 SGHRS and CDR2 YFSETQ. V lost 4 bases and J lost 0; bases outside the gene matches: 6. Here the CDR3 DNA reads TGCGCCAGCAGCGGCCCTAGCGGGCGCTCCTACAATGAGCAGTTCTTC. The encoded protein is CASSGPSGRSYNEQFF.

This chain links TRBV25-1 with TRBJ2-3; perhaps TRBD1 as D (6 bases). The germline V gene encodes CDR1 MGHDK and CDR2 SYGVNS. The CDR3 sequence is 16 residues long. V gave up 4 bases and J gave up 0 bases, with 14 bases separating them. CDR3 region: CASSGGRGPSTDTQYF. CDR3 sequence (DNA): TGTGCCAGCAGTGGGGGGCGCGGACCTAGCACAGATACGCAGTATTTT.

Note on this clone: At one end the junction does not follow the germline gene, possibly because of a read error. This chain joins TRBV19 and TRBJ1-2; D perhaps matches TRBD1 (6 bases). CDR3 size: 13 residues. The germline V gene has CDR1 LNHDA and CDR2 SQIVND (reference sequence). The CDR3 reads CASSISPGQSPAF. The CDR3 DNA sequence: TGTGCCAGTAGTATTAGTCCGGGACAATCCCCCGCTTTC.